The clone carrying this TCR beta chain was seen only a few times. Its antigen is unknown. This specimen comes from a study of beta chain features in type 1 diabetes. Broader study findings: Any HLA-type effect on TCRB rearrangement remained unresolved here. Shortening of TCRB CDR3s, moderate but significant, appeared in all four CD4+ subsets of Type 1 diabetes patients. Type 1 diabetes patients had fewer VDJ junction insertions and more deletions.

CDR3 length equals 16 residues. Germline V gives CDR1 PRHDT, CDR2 FYEKMQ (reference sequence). V was shortened by 1 base and J by 5 bases, with 17 bases between the two germline ends. Since all of the isolated RNA was reverse transcribed, expressed TCRB transcripts were what got sequenced. The repertoire was sequenced with immunoSEQ multiplex PCR; TCRdb's copy has only in-frame clones and lacks some. Here the sample spans about 900,000 clones, about a sixth being singletons. What was sequenced was naive CD4+ T cells from blood. The receptor comes from a woman younger than 35 in good health. This chain connects TRBV13 to TRBJ2-5; TRBD2 is a possible D gene (7 bases). The CDR3 DNA follows: TGTGCCAGCAGCTTAGACCCCCCGGGGGGCGCGGAGACCCAGTACTTC. It is translated as CASSLDPPGGAETQYF.